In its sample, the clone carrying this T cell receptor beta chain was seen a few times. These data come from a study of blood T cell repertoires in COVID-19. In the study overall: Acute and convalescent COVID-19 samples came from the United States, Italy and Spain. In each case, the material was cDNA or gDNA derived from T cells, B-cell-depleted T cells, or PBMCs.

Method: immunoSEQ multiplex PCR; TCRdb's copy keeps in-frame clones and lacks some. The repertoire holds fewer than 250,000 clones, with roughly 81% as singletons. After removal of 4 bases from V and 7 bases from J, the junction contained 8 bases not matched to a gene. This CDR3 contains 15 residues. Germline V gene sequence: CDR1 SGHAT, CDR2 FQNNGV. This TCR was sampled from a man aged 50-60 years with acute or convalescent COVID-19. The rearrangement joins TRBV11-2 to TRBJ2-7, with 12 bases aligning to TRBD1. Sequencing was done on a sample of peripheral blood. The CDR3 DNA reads TGTGCCAGCAGCTGGGGGACAGGGGGCCTCTGGGAGCAGTACTTC. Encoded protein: CASSWGTGGLWEQYF.